This T cell receptor beta chain was found in a study of CD8+CD57+ T cells in acquired aplastic anemia (dated by TCRdb to 2016 to 2018). Study-wide context: A mean of 3.2 ug of DNA, ranging from roughly 0.19 to 27.4 ug, was extracted from sorted CD4+ and CD8+ cells. CD8+CD57+ expansion was defined as frequency above the mean frequency observed in healthy subjects. What the work shows at the level of the full study, not this receptor alone: CD8+ Simpson's diversity did not differ significantly between patients and healthy controls (P=0.060). Although twenty-nine CD8+ CDR3 sequences were shared by patients and controls, these sequences appeared highly expressed in patients and within the immunodominant clones of patients.

TCR beta VDJ combination and CDR3 sequence profiling used genomic DNA as the template. An Illumina HiSeq 2000 was the platform used for TCR repertoire sequencing. The authors' analysis ran thus. Repertoire assessment relied on Simpson's diversity index, CDR3 size and DJ length profiles, and TRBV/TRBJ rearrangement plots. The immunodominant clone was defined as the most abundant DNA sequence in deep sequencing data. CDR3 amino acid sequences were screened for sharing across subjects and were compared with published repertoires and the VDJdb database. TCRdb redid the processing of the public reads, applying fastp at Q25 and MiXCR, and retained in-frame beta chains. Entries that share a CDR3 protein sequence are merged under the most common genes and DNA. None of the V and J calls come from the authors' own analysis; TCRdb made them. This sample has around 430,000 distinct CDR3 sequences in its table, and around 30% of those were observed once. The leading ten clones occupy 0.8% to 0.85% of the sample.

This clonotype was observed many times. Its antigen is unknown. Per-base quality was not reported, and no clone a single base away is much larger than it. The CDR3 measures 18 amino acids from cysteine to phenylalanine. CDR3 DNA only is kept here, 54 bases in frame from base 1. Deletion took 5 bases off V and 4 bases off J, with a span of 25 bases between the germline ends. The germline V gene sets CDR1 to KGHDR and CDR2 to SFDVKD. The patients picked for sequencing were ones in whom flow cytometry had shown an expansion of CD8+CD57+ cells. All patients had severe acquired aplastic anemia diagnosed by International Study of Aplastic Anemia and Agranulocytosis and Camitta criteria. No patient had received any therapy when blood was sampled. TCR repertoires of sorted CD4+ and CD8+ blood T cells from severe aplastic anemia patients and healthy subjects were deep-sequenced in the study. In the USA, patient enrollment took place under clinicaltrials.gov protocols 00001620, 01623167, 00001397, 00071045, 00081523 and 00961064. Ficoll-Paque density gradient centrifugation was used to isolate peripheral blood mononuclear cells. Before DNA extraction, CD4+ and CD8+ T cells were sorted with FACS or magnetic beads.

This sequence originates from a human donor with aplastic anemia. This chain is built from TRBV24-1 and TRBJ1-2, and TRBD1 may be the D gene, going by 6 matching bases. The sequencing input was sorted CD4+, CD8+, or CD8+CD57+ T cells (not recorded which) from PBMCs. Here the CDR3 is given as CATSAGGRGLPNRYGYTF. The DNA sequence is as follows: TGTGCCACCAGTGCGGGGGGCAGGGGATTACCTAATCGCTATGGCTACACCTTC.